This TCR beta chain was sequenced during a study of regulatory T cells in long-lasting Graves disease. Trimming took off 7 bases at V and 7 bases at J, with 11 bases between the two ends. This CDR3 spans 12 amino acids. The germline gives CDR1 MDHEN, CDR2 SYDVKM. This clonotype has ten or more counts. The antigen is not known. Time point denoted: persistent/refractory GD, antithyroid drugs over 5 years with positive TRAb. There was RNA extracted from PBMCs, and the TCR library was made from it. Roughly 9.3 milliliters of peripheral blood were taken and placed in EDTA tubes. Study results and caveats: Persistent cases favored TRBV28, TRBJ1-2 and TRBJ2-5.

Investigators prepared the TCR beta libraries by applying iRepertoire HTBI primers and Arm-PCR of CDR3 regions. TCRdb called the multiplex PCR reads again in MiXCR, with one record for every CDR3 protein. The sample consists of some 420,000 distinct CDR3 sequences, approximately 22% of them appearing once. The chain employs TRBV28 and TRBJ1-5, with D unclear. The TCR comes from a female donor with Graves disease. The material was peripheral blood mononuclear cells (PBMCs), obtained when the disease was refractory, from a patient treated with antithyroid drugs. In nucleotides, the CDR3 is TGTGCCAGCACCACCCGTGGGCAGCCCCAGCATTTT. Protein product: CASTTRGQPQHF.